The rows below give T cell receptor beta chains drawn from one sample of a study of cytomegalovirus exposure and HLA in healthy donors. Profiling relied on immunoSEQ multiplex PCR, and the TCRdb table lists in-frame clones only, not all of them. The sample holds some 250,000 clones, 82% seen once. Input material: PBMCs. All receptors derive from a woman in her forties in good health and CMV-seropositive. The CDR3 runs from the conserved cysteine through the conserved F or W. A D gene is named only where the DNA matches it firmly. Clone size appears in some rows only: once, few, many, or a class for an expanded clone.

v_call	clone_size	j_call	d_call	cdr3_aa	cdr3_nt
TRBV10-3	.	TRBJ2-6	.	CAIKTGNSGANVLTF	TGTGCCATCAAAACAGGGAACTCTGGGGCCAACGTCCTGACTTTC
TRBV2	few	TRBJ1-4	.	CASSELRGGNEKLFF	TGTGCCAGCAGTGAACTGCGCGGAGGGAATGAAAAACTGTTTTTT
TRBV29-1	.	TRBJ1-2	.	CSVESYYGYTF	TGCAGCGTTGAATCTTACTATGGCTACACCTTC
TRBV7-9	.	TRBJ2-7	TRBD2	CASATQRERYEQYF	TGTGCCAGCGCCACTCAGCGGGAGAGGTACGAGCAGTACTTC
TRBV5-5	.	TRBJ2-7	TRBD2	CASSLLGGSSSYEQYF	TGTGCCAGCAGCTTGTTGGGGGGGTCTAGCTCCTACGAGCAGTACTTC
TRBV2	.	TRBJ1-1	.	CASSSQGNTEAFF	TGTGCCAGCAGTTCACAGGGGAACACTGAAGCTTTCTTT
TRBV10-3	.	TRBJ2-3	TRBD1	CAISAGQDTDTQYF	TGTGCCATCAGTGCAGGACAGGACACAGATACGCAGTATTTT
TRBV10-3	.	TRBJ2-7	TRBD2	CAISESTVAGGLDTYEQYF	TGTGCCATCAGTGAGTCGACGGTAGCGGGGGGCCTGGATACCTACGAGCAGTACTTC
TRBV30	.	TRBJ1-1	TRBD1	CAWRRTGTMNTEAFF	TGTGCCTGGAGGCGGACAGGAACAATGAACACTGAAGCTTTCTTT
TRBV6-1	few	TRBJ1-2	.	CASRAVGQSNYGYTF	TGTGCCAGCAGGGCCGTGGGGCAGTCAAACTATGGCTACACCTTC
TRBV10-1	once	TRBJ2-1	.	CASSESSTNPHNEQFF	TGCGCCAGCAGTGAGTCGAGTACCAACCCCCACAATGAGCAGTTCTTC
TRBV5-1	.	TRBJ2-2	.	CASSFDSNTGELFF	TGCGCCAGCAGCTTCGACTCCAACACCGGGGAGCTGTTTTTT